This T cell receptor beta chain was identified during a study of CD8 T cells in Susac syndrome. Study conclusions and caveats: Across the total CD8+ repertoires, sixteen Susac-specific public clones were found. The CD8+ TEMRA repertoires yielded about 5 such clones.

Reverse transcription of roughly 0.5 to 1 ug RNA was performed with random hexamers. The TCR beta CDR3 was amplified by immunoSEQ multiplex PCR across 54 Vbeta, 13 Jbeta. TCRdb fed the immunoSEQ multiplex PCR reads into MiXCR, producing one record per CDR3 protein. The sample lists 75,000 to 80,000 distinct CDR3 sequences; around 94% were seen once. The ends were cut back, 7 bases at V and 2 bases at J, with 26 bases in the middle. CDR1 and CDR2 from the germline V gene are SQVTM and ANQGSEA. CDR3 size: 17 residues. As for this clonotype: Its target is not known.

The chain is built from TRBV29-1 and TRBJ2-5; D is perhaps TRBD1 or TRBD2 (5 bases each). This sequence was found in a human donor with Susac syndrome. The sequenced sample was CD8+ T cells from PBMCs. CDR3 DNA sequence: TGCAGCGCTTCACCCCGGGACGACAGACATATACAAGAGACCCAGTACTTC. Amino acid sequence: CSASPRDDRHIQETQYF. The full variable domain, completed using reference TRBV29-1 and TRBJ2-5, is SAVISQKPSRDICQRGTSLTIQCQVDSQVTMMFWYRQQPGQSLTLIATANQGSEATYESGFVIDKFPISRPNLTFSTLTVSNMSPEDSSIYLCSASPRDDRHIQETQYFGPGTRLLVL.